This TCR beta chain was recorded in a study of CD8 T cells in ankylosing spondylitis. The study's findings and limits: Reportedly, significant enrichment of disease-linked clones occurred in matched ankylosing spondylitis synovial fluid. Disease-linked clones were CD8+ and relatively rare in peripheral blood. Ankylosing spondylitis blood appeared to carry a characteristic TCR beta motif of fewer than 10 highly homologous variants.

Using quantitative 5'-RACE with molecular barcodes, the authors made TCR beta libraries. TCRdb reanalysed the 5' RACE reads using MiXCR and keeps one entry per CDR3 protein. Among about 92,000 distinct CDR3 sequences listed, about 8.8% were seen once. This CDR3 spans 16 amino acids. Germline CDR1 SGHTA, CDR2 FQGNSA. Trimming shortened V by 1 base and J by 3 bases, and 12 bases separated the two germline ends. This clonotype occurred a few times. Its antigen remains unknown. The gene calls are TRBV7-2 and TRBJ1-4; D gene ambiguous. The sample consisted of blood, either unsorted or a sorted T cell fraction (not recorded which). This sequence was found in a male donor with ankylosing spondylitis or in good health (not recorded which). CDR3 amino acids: CASSLGWVPSNEKLFF. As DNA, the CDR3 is TGTGCCAGCAGCTTAGGTTGGGTACCTTCTAATGAAAAACTGTTTTTT.